A single sample gave rise to the 24 T cell receptor beta chains below, sequenced in a study of blood T cell repertoires in COVID-19. Data came from immunoSEQ multiplex PCR; TCRdb stores just in-frame clones and leaves some out. This repertoire shows about 170,000 clones, around 67% found once; its top ten account for 3%. The sequenced material came from peripheral blood. The source of these receptors is a woman older than 75 with acute or convalescent COVID-19.

This rearrangement joins TRBV30 to TRBJ1-4; D is unresolved. Germline V CDR1 and CDR2: GTSNPN, SVGIG (reference sequence). This CDR3 has 15 amino acids. Trimming pared 2 bases from V and 0 bases from J, leaving 10 bases between. CDR3: CAWSRGFATNEKLFF. The CDR3 DNA follows: TGTGCCTGGAGTCGGGGATTTGCAACTAATGAAAAACTGTTTTTT. The full variable domain, rest sourced from reference TRBV30 and TRBJ1-4, is SQTIHQWPATLVQPVGSPLSLECTVEGTSNPNLYWYRQAAGRGLQLLFYSVGIGQISSEVPQNLSASRPQDRQFILSSKKLLLSDSGFYLCAWSRGFATNEKLFFGSGTQLSVL.

CDR3 loop: CASSYTVTRTGELFF. For the CDR3, the DNA is TGTGCCAGCAGTTATACAGTAACCCGCACCGGGGAGCTGTTTTTT. V usage is TRBV6-2 or TRBV6-3 and J usage is TRBJ2-2; D gene ambiguous. Trimming left V 3 bases short and J 4 bases short, with 12 bases between. The CDR3 contains 15 residues. CDR1 is MNHEY, CDR2 SVGEGT, per germline.

This clone has just one count. The chain uses TRBV6-6 and TRBJ2-7; perhaps TRBD2 as D (5 bases). Germline V gene sequence: CDR1 MNHNY, CDR2 SVGAGI (reference sequence). With 7 bases removed from V and 6 bases from J, the gap between germline ends came to 16 bases. The CDR3 is 13 residues long. This CDR3 is CASTRLTAGEQYF. In DNA form, the CDR3 reads TGTGCCAGCACCCGTTTGACGGCGGGCGAGCAGTACTTC.

This clone was seen a few times. The chain couples TRBV30 to TRBJ1-6; D is unresolved. This CDR3 spans 12 amino acids. CDR1 and CDR2 (germline): GTSNPN, SVGIG (reference sequence). V lost 5 bases and J 5 bases, leaving 7 bases between the germline ends. CDR3 in DNA: TGTGCCTGGGGATCCGATAATTCACCCCTCCACTTT. Its translation is CAWGSDNSPLHF.

This sequence joins TRBV28 and TRBJ2-3; 10 bases line up with TRBD2. Germline lookup yields CDR1 MDHEN and CDR2 SYDVKM. V lost 3 bases and J lost 2; bases outside the gene matches: 8. The CDR3 has 17 residues. CDR3 sequence: CASSFSPGTSVTDTQYF. CDR3 nucleotides: TGTGCCAGCAGTTTTAGTCCCGGGACTAGCGTCACAGATACGCAGTATTTT.

The genes are TRBV5-1 and TRBJ1-4, with unresolved D. Trimming took 4 bases from V and 7 from J, leaving 17 bases between them. Germline V gene lookup returns CDR1 SGHRS and CDR2 YFSETQ. The CDR3 runs 15 residues. The chain's CDR3 is CASSLGERAGEKLFF. The CDR3 bases are TGCGCCAGCAGCCTGGGAGAGCGGGCCGGTGAAAAACTGTTTTTT. The full variable domain, completed using reference TRBV5-1 and TRBJ1-4, is KAGVTQTPRYLIKTRGQQVTLSCSPISGHRSVSWYQQTPGQGLQFLFEYFSETQRNKGNFPGRFSGRQFSNSRSEMNVSTLELGDSALYLCASSLGERAGEKLFFGSGTQLSVL.

The chain employs TRBV7-6 and TRBJ1-4, with unresolved D. CDR3 length: 15 residues. V lost 1 base, J lost 8 bases, and 14 bases lay in between. Per the germline V gene, CDR1 is SGHVS and CDR2 is FNYEAQ. The CDR3 loop reads CASSLEVGRWEKLFF. The CDR3 DNA sequence: TGTGCCAGCAGCTTAGAAGTAGGGAGGTGGGAAAAACTGTTTTTT.

This chain uses TRBV30 with TRBJ1-1, with a weak D call TRBD1 (5 bases). V gave up 3 bases and J gave up 3 bases, with 14 bases separating them. Germline V gene sequence: CDR1 GTSNPN, CDR2 SVGIG (reference sequence). The CDR3 is 14 amino acids. CDR3 sequence reads: CAWSRGRGDTEAFF. In DNA, the CDR3 is TGTGCCTGGAGCAGAGGCCGGGGGGACACTGAAGCTTTCTTT.

The chain employs TRBV15 and TRBJ1-6; 8 bases agree with TRBD1. V lost 0 bases, J lost 6 bases, and 13 bases stayed unmatched. Germline V gene data show CDR1 as LNHNV and CDR2 as YYDKDF (reference sequence). The CDR3 has 19 amino acids. The CDR3 region has the DNA TGTGCCACCAGCAGAGATGCCGGACAGGGACCAGGGGGTAATTCACCCCTCCACTTT. This translates into CATSRDAGQGPGGNSPLHF.

The rearrangement joins TRBV27 to TRBJ1-5; TRBD1 matches at 7 bases. This CDR3 spans 16 amino acids. Germline CDR1 reads MNHEY; CDR2 reads SMNVEV (reference sequence). V lost 5 bases, J lost 4 bases, and 11 bases stayed unmatched. This CDR3 reads CASSLTGQSGNQPQHF. CDR3 in DNA: TGTGCCAGCAGTCTAACGGGACAGAGCGGTAATCAGCCCCAGCATTTT.

The chain links TRBV5-1 to TRBJ1-1, with 9 nucleotides matching TRBD1. This CDR3 is built from 18 residues. Germline CDR1 reads SGHRS; CDR2 reads YFSETQ. Trimming at V came to 1 base and at J to 4 bases, leaving 14 bases not matched to a gene. As DNA, the CDR3 is TGCGCCAGCAGCTTGTTCGTCCCGGGACAGGGAGGGGGCACTGAAGCTTTCTTT. Its translation is CASSLFVPGQGGGTEAFF.

This clone was recorded once. Compared with germline, one end of the junction differs, possibly owing to a read error. This chain links TRBV7-2 with TRBJ2-1; TRBD2 aligns across 13 bases. Germline-derived CDR1 and CDR2 are SGHTA and FQGNSA. The CDR3 extends over 13 amino acids. The CDR3 is CASSSRTSGSFIF. The CDR3 nucleotides read TGTGCCAGCAGCTCCCGGACTAGCGGGAGTTTCATCTTC.

The genes are TRBV14 and TRBJ2-7; D call uncertain. The germline V and J ends were trimmed by 0 bases and 9 bases, with 15 bases remaining between them. CDR1 is SGHDN, CDR2 FVKESK, per germline. The CDR3 covers 14 residues. The CDR3 bases are TGTGCCAGCAGCCAAGATAGAGCCCACGGCGGGCAGTACTTC. It specifies CASSQDRAHGGQYF.

V is TRBV6-5 and J is TRBJ2-7; TRBD1 might be the D (5 bases). The length of the CDR3 is 14 residues. The V end lost 3 bases, the J end lost 3 bases, and 12 bases lay between the germline ends. Germline loops: CDR1 MNHEY, CDR2 SVGAGI. CDR3 in amino acids: CASSYGALGYEQYF. In DNA, the CDR3 is TGTGCCAGCAGTTATGGGGCACTGGGCTACGAGCAGTACTTC.

This clone turned up a few times. This chain connects TRBV7-9 to TRBJ1-5, with D maybe TRBD1 (5 bases). Germline CDR1 and CDR2: SEHNR and FQNEAQ (reference sequence). Trimming took 1 base from V and 3 from J, leaving 10 bases between them. This CDR3 spans 15 amino acids. In DNA, the CDR3 is TGTGCCAGCAGCTTAGAGGCAGGGCCCAATCAGCCCCAGCATTTT. Translation: CASSLEAGPNQPQHF.

The CDR3 DNA is TGTGCCAGCAGCTCTAGCGGTTTTGAGCAGTTCTTC. Its protein product is CASSSSGFEQFF. V and J are TRBV7-3 and TRBJ2-1; 7 bases are shared with TRBD2. CDR3 size: 12 residues. CDR1 and CDR2 from the germline V gene are SGHTA and FQGTGA. V lost 4 bases to trimming and J lost 9 bases; unmatched junction nucleotides: 3.

The rearrangement joins TRBV27 to TRBJ1-1; 7 positions match TRBD1. V lost 8 bases to trimming and J lost 0 bases; unmatched junction nucleotides: 9. Looked up from germline, CDR1 is MNHEY and CDR2 is SMNVEV (reference sequence). The CDR3 length is 15 residues. The DNA for the CDR3 is TGTGCCAGCCGACCCGTCGGGACAGTGAACACTGAAGCTTTCTTT. It translates to CASRPVGTVNTEAFF.

The CDR3 here is CASSLVAGGTYNEQFF. Written as DNA, the CDR3 is TGTGCCAGCAGCTTAGTGGCGGGAGGGACCTACAATGAGCAGTTCTTC. The gene calls are TRBV7-2 and TRBJ2-1; 9 bases match TRBD2. The CDR3 runs 16 residues. V was pared by 1 base and J by 2 bases, with 3 bases of the junction left unmatched. CDR1 SGHTA and CDR2 FQGNSA come from the germline V gene.

This clone was seen a single time. The V gene is TRBV28, the J gene TRBJ2-3, with 8 bases matching TRBD2. CDR3 size: 15 residues. V lost 1 base, J lost 4 bases, and 4 bases stayed unmatched. CDR1 is MDHEN, CDR2 SYDVKM, per germline. The CDR3, as DNA: TGTGCCAGCAGTTTATCTGGCGGGAGGTCAGATACGCAGTATTTT. Protein product: CASSLSGGRSDTQYF.

The genes are TRBV5-4 and TRBJ2-1, with 11 bases fitting TRBD2. This CDR3 comprises 15 residues. V shed 1 base, J shed 7 bases, and the junction held 4 bases outside the gene matches. CDR1 and CDR2 from the germline V gene are SGHNT and YYREEE (reference sequence). The CDR3 sequence is CASSLRTSGRNEQFF. CDR3 sequence (DNA): TGTGCCAGCAGCTTGAGAACTAGCGGGAGAAATGAGCAGTTCTTC.

This clone appeared a few times. V gene TRBV10-2 combines with J gene TRBJ1-1; no reliable D call. V gave up 9 bases and J gave up 5 bases, with 7 bases separating them. The V gene's germline CDR1 is WSHSY and CDR2 SAAADI. The CDR3 extends over 10 amino acids. DNA of the CDR3: TGCGCCAGTTTTAAAACTGAAGCTTTCTTT. Encoded protein: CASFKTEAFF.

This chain uses TRBV3-1 (or the pseudogene TRBV3-2) with TRBJ2-7; 15 bases align to TRBD2. The ends lost 4 bases at V and 3 bases at J; junction bases unmatched: 7. The CDR3 consists of 17 residues. Germline lookup yields CDR1 LGHDT and CDR2 YNNKEL (reference sequence). The DNA of the CDR3 is TGTGCCAGCAGCCTCGGACTAGCGGGAGGGCGGAGCTACGAGCAGTACTTC. Its protein is CASSLGLAGGRSYEQYF.

The chain carries TRBV6-6 and TRBJ1-2; TRBD1 matches 9 bases. This CDR3 has 13 residues. Germline CDR1 MNHNY, CDR2 SVGAGI (reference sequence). V dropped 4 bases and J dropped 8; count of bases not matched to a gene: 5. The DNA of the CDR3 is TGTGCCAGCAGTTCTAGTGGACAGGGGGGCTACACCTTC. Translating it yields CASSSSGQGGYTF.

This chain joins TRBV6-5 and TRBJ2-7; unclear D gene. CDR3 length: 14 residues. CDR1 and CDR2 (germline): MNHEY, SVGAGI. V lost 2 bases and J 2 bases, leaving 10 bases between the germline ends. Here the CDR3 DNA reads TGTGCCAGCAGTTACGGTTCAGATCCCTACGAGCAGTACTTC. Amino acid sequence: CASSYGSDPYEQYF.